The rows below give T cell receptor beta chains drawn from one sample of a study of regulatory T cells in long-lasting Graves disease. A single record per CDR3 protein comes from TCRdb applying MiXCR to the multiplex PCR reads. The data show around 400,000 distinct CDR3 sequences, approximately 16% seen once. This sample also belongs to another study, concerning T cells in Graves' hyperthyroidism and ophthalmopathy.

The sample was peripheral blood mononuclear cells (PBMCs), taken at new diagnosis, from a patient treated with antithyroid drugs. Source of these receptors: a woman between 40 and 55 years old with Graves disease. The CDR3 runs from the conserved cysteine through the conserved F or W. The D gene is left open where the match is weak. Expanded clones are given a class, and other clones once, few, many or no size at all.

clone_size	j_call	d_call	v_call	cdr3_aa	cdr3_nt
-	TRBJ2-2	-	TRBV4-3	CASSQDTQIIGTGELFF	TGCGCCAGCAGCCAAGACACCCAAATCATCGGCACCGGGGAGCTGTTTTTT
many	TRBJ2-1	TRBD1	TRBV7-2	CASSTGQGVYNEQFF	TGTGCCAGCAGCACAGGACAGGGGGTCTACAATGAGCAGTTCTTC
many	TRBJ2-1	-	TRBV27	CASSLPGTPNEQFF	TGTGCCAGCAGTTTACCCGGGACCCCGAATGAGCAGTTCTTC
many	TRBJ2-7	-	TRBV5-1	CASSSDSSYEQYF	TGCGCCAGCAGCTCCGACAGTTCCTACGAGCAGTACTTC
many	TRBJ2-6	-	TRBV28	CASYTHSGANVLTF	TGTGCCAGCTACACCCACTCTGGGGCCAACGTCCTGACTTTC
few	TRBJ2-5	TRBD1	TRBV4-1	CASSQAPQGAVETQYF	TGCGCCAGCAGCCAAGCTCCCCAGGGGGCCGTTGAGACCCAGTACTTC
-	TRBJ2-7	-	TRBV28	CASINSEVRLNEQYF	TGTGCCAGCATCAACTCAGAGGTCCGGTTGAACGAGCAGTACTTC
-	TRBJ2-1	-	TRBV9	CASSAPGEQFF	TGTGCCAGCAGCGCCCCCGGTGAGCAGTTCTTC
-	TRBJ1-3	-	TRBV9	CASSVSDRSYSGNTIYF	TGTGCCAGCAGCGTTTCCGACAGGTCCTACTCTGGAAACACCATATATTTT
many	TRBJ2-5	-	TRBV6-1	CASSEVTGFQETQYF	TGTGCCAGCAGTGAGGTCACAGGGTTCCAAGAGACCCAGTACTTC
few	TRBJ2-2	-	TRBV19	CASSIITRGIYTGELFF	TGTGCCAGTAGTATAATAACTCGGGGCATTTACACCGGGGAGCTGTTTTTT
many	TRBJ2-3	TRBD1	TRBV11-3	CASSLVGQGVDTQYF	TGTGCCAGCAGCTTAGTTGGACAGGGAGTAGATACGCAGTATTTT
many	TRBJ2-7	-	TRBV20-1	CSASGGDSYEQYF	TGCAGTGCTAGTGGAGGGGACTCCTACGAGCAGTACTTC
-	TRBJ1-2	-	TRBV12-3/TRBV12-4	CASRRSSSNYGYTF	TGTGCCAGCAGAAGGAGTTCCTCTAACTATGGCTACACCTTC
-	TRBJ2-2	TRBD2	TRBV7-8	CASSPPSGRSTGELFF	TGTGCCAGCAGCCCCCCCAGCGGGAGGAGCACCGGGGAGCTGTTTTTT
many	TRBJ2-3	-	TRBV11-2	CASSLGRGGIRKDTQYF	TGTGCCAGCAGCTTAGGGCGGGGCGGGATCCGTAAGGATACGCAGTATTTT
many	TRBJ1-1	-	TRBV7-8	CASSLPPGTEAFF	TGTGCCAGCAGCCTCCCCCCGGGCACTGAAGCTTTCTTT
once	TRBJ1-6	-	TRBV4-3	CASSATLTGPNSPLHF	TGCGCCAGCAGCGCAACCCTCACAGGGCCTAATTCACCCCTCCACTTT
many	TRBJ2-7	-	TRBV6-2/TRBV6-3	CASSYPPDRAYEQYF	TGTGCCAGCAGTTACCCCCCAGACAGAGCCTACGAGCAGTACTTC
many	TRBJ2-2	-	TRBV6-1	CASTSGGFTGELFF	TGTGCCAGCACCTCGGGGGGCTTTACCGGGGAGCTGTTTTTT
-	TRBJ2-7	TRBD2	TRBV2	CAVLAGVGEQYF	TGTGCCGTACTAGCGGGAGTTGGAGAGCAGTACTTC
many	TRBJ2-2	-	TRBV19	CASSSDLRRGELFF	TGTGCCAGTAGTTCGGACCTCCGTCGCGGGGAGCTGTTTTTT
many	TRBJ2-1	-	TRBV7-2	CASSLAMLAFHEQFF	TGTGCCAGCAGCTTAGCCATGTTAGCGTTCCATGAGCAGTTCTTC
many	TRBJ1-5	TRBD1	TRBV5-5	CASSLGDRGTPQHF	TGTGCCAGCAGCTTGGGGGACAGGGGTACGCCCCAGCATTTT
many	TRBJ2-3	TRBD2	TRBV12-3/TRBV12-4	CASSLAAGGTDTQYF	TGTGCCAGCAGTTTAGCAGCGGGAGGTACAGATACGCAGTATTTT
many	TRBJ1-2	-	TRBV7-2	CASSLSGDYGYTF	TGTGCCAGCAGCCTTTCGGGGGACTATGGCTACACCTTC
many	TRBJ2-5	-	TRBV10-3	CAIGGSRETQYF	TGTGCCATCGGTGGTAGCCGCGAGACCCAGTACTTC
many	TRBJ2-1	TRBD2	TRBV28	CASIHRSGTRPYNEQFF	TGTGCCAGCATTCACCGTTCCGGGACTAGGCCTTACAATGAGCAGTTCTTC
many	TRBJ1-4	TRBD1	TRBV30	CAWSAFDRVGEKLFF	TGTGCCTGGAGTGCTTTCGACAGGGTGGGTGAAAAACTGTTTTTT
-	TRBJ1-1	TRBD1	TRBV28	CASSLWTGTGNTEAFF	TGTGCCAGCAGTTTATGGACCGGGACAGGGAACACTGAAGCTTTCTTT
-	TRBJ2-5	TRBD1	TRBV9	CASSTGTGIYQETQYF	TGTGCCAGCAGCACAGGGACAGGGATCTACCAAGAGACCCAGTACTTC
many	TRBJ2-7	TRBD1	TRBV5-4	CASSYGTGGREQYF	TGTGCCAGCAGCTACGGGACAGGGGGTCGGGAGCAGTACTTC
few	TRBJ2-1	TRBD2	TRBV15	CATSRDLRLAGNEQFF	TGTGCCACCAGCAGAGATCTCCGGCTAGCGGGGAATGAGCAGTTCTTC
-	TRBJ2-5	TRBD2	TRBV5-1	CASSLGRGVQETQYF	TGCGCCAGCAGCTTGGGTCGGGGGGTCCAAGAGACCCAGTACTTC
-	TRBJ2-2	-	TRBV18	CASSPTTVAGELFF	TGTGCCAGCTCACCCACAACGGTAGCCGGGGAGCTGTTTTTT
many	TRBJ2-3	TRBD2	TRBV28	CASSLSSGSSLDTQYF	TGTGCCAGCAGTTTATCCAGCGGGAGTTCTCTAGATACGCAGTATTTT
many	TRBJ2-3	-	TRBV5-1	CASSLDVGDSDTQYF	TGCGCCAGCAGCTTGGACGTGGGCGACTCAGATACGCAGTATTTT
many	TRBJ1-4	TRBD1	TRBV7-2	CASSFRTGAGEKLFF	TGTGCCAGCAGTTTCCGGACAGGGGCAGGGGAAAAACTGTTTTTT
many	TRBJ2-5	-	TRBV12-3/TRBV12-4	CASSAQSGGTQYF	TGTGCCAGCAGTGCCCAAAGTGGGGGGACCCAGTACTTC
-	TRBJ2-7	-	TRBV15	CATSRDSGGTYEQYF	TGTGCCACCAGCAGGGATAGCGGAGGCACCTACGAGCAGTACTTC
many	TRBJ1-5	-	TRBV11-3	CASSVSTNQPQHF	TGTGCCAGCAGCGTCAGTACCAATCAGCCCCAGCATTTT
many	TRBJ2-7	TRBD2	TRBV6-1	CASRTSGNDEQYF	TGTGCCAGCAGGACTAGCGGGAACGACGAACAGTACTTC
-	TRBJ2-7	-	TRBV28	CASSAKDGSSYEQYF	TGTGCCAGCAGTGCCAAAGATGGGAGCTCCTACGAGCAGTACTTC
many	TRBJ2-1	TRBD2	TRBV19	CASKAGALGVEQFF	TGTGCCAGTAAAGCGGGAGCCCTCGGGGTTGAGCAGTTCTTC
few	TRBJ2-1	-	TRBV7-9	CASSGREVNEQFF	TGTGCCAGCAGCGGCCGAGAAGTAAATGAGCAGTTCTTC
many	TRBJ1-1	-	TRBV5-1	CASSLGTDMNTEAFF	TGCGCCAGCAGCTTGGGGACAGACATGAACACTGAAGCTTTCTTT
-	TRBJ2-7	-	TRBV27	CASSLRGRIAYEQYF	TGTGCCAGCAGCCTACGAGGTCGGATAGCCTACGAGCAGTACTTC
many	TRBJ2-7	TRBD1	TRBV2	CASTRTGSSYEQYF	TGTGCCAGCACTCGGACAGGGAGCTCCTACGAGCAGTACTTC
many	TRBJ2-7	TRBD2	TRBV5-1	CASSLESSGSGAYEQYF	TGCGCCAGCAGCTTGGAGTCTAGCGGGAGTGGGGCTTACGAGCAGTACTTC
many	TRBJ2-7	TRBD2	TRBV20-1	CSVSGPAGYYEQYF	TGCAGTGTTTCGGGCCCAGCGGGGTACTACGAGCAGTACTTC
-	TRBJ1-1	TRBD1	TRBV7-9	CASSSLNRGGTEAFF	TGTGCCAGCAGCAGCCTTAACAGGGGAGGGACTGAAGCTTTCTTT